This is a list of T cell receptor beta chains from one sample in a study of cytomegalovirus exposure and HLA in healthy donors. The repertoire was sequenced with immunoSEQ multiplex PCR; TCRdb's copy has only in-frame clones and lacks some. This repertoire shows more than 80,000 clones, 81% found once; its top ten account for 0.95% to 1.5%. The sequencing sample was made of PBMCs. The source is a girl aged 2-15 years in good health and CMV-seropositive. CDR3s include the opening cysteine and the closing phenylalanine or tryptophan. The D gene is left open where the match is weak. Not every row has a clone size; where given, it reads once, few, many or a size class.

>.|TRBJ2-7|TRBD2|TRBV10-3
CAISGGGGLATYEQYF
TGTGCCATCAGTGGGGGGGGTGGACTAGCCACCTACGAGCAGTACTTC
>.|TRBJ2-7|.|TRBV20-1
CSASPLYEQYF
TGCAGTGCTAGTCCCCTCTACGAGCAGTACTTC
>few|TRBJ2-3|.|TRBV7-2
CASSGRATDTQYF
TGTGCCAGCAGCGGCAGGGCTACAGATACGCAGTATTTT
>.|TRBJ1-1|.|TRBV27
CASSLSSSVNTEAFF
TGTGCCAGCAGTTTATCTAGTTCCGTTAACACTGAAGCTTTCTTT
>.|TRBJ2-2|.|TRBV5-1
CASLQGSNTGELFF
TGCGCCAGCCTCCAGGGATCGAACACCGGGGAGCTGTTTTTT
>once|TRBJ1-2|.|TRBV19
CATLDRIYGYTF
TGTGCCACCCTAGACAGGATCTATGGCTACACCTTC
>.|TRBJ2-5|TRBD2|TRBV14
CASSQVASGSEETQYF
TGTGCCAGCAGCCAAGTAGCTAGCGGGAGTGAGGAGACCCAGTACTTC
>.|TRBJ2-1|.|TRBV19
CASSTGQLSYNEQFF
TGTGCCAGTAGTACGGGACAACTCTCCTACAATGAGCAGTTCTTC
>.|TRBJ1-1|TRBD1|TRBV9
CASSSEGGGNTEAFF
TGTGCCAGCAGCTCAGAAGGGGGCGGGAACACTGAAGCTTTCTTT
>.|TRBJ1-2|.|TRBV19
CASSISGGNYGYTF
TGTGCCAGTAGTATTTCGGGGGGAAACTATGGCTACACCTTC
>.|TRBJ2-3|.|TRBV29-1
CSVREYTDTQYF
TGCAGCGTTCGAGAGTACACAGATACGCAGTATTTT
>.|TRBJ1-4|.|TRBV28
CASSSQGPVEKLFF
TGTGCCAGCAGTTCGCAGGGTCCTGTTGAAAAACTGTTTTTT
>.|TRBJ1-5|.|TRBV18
CASSTAPDSTRQPQHF
TGTGCCAGCTCGACCGCGCCGGACTCTACACGTCAGCCCCAGCATTTT
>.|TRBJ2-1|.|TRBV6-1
CASTNTGAHSNEQFF
TGTGCCAGCACCAATACGGGAGCCCATTCGAATGAGCAGTTCTTC
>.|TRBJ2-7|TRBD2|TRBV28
CASSTPSRTSGDYEQYF
TGTGCCAGCAGCACACCAAGTCGGACTAGCGGGGACTACGAGCAGTACTTC
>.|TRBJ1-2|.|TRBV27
CASSASGTSYGYTF
TGTGCCAGCAGTGCATCCGGGACAAGCTATGGCTACACCTTC
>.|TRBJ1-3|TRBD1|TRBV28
CASSLQGGGNTIYF
TGTGCCAGCAGTTTACAGGGGGGTGGAAACACCATATATTTT
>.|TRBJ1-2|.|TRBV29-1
CSVGAQDYGYTF
TGCAGCGTTGGCGCACAGGATTATGGCTACACCTTC
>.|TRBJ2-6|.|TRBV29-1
CSVDGSSRSGANVLTF
TGCAGCGTTGATGGGTCTAGCCGTTCTGGGGCCAACGTCCTGACTTTC
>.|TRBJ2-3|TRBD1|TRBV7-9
CASSSWDSRTDTQYF
TGTGCCAGCAGCTCCTGGGACAGCCGCACAGATACGCAGTATTTT
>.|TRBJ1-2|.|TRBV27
CASSSQGSYGYTF
TGTGCCAGCAGTTCCCAGGGGAGCTATGGCTACACCTTC
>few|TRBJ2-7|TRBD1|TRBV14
CASSQGTGFWYEQYF
TGTGCCAGCAGCCAAGGGACAGGGTTCTGGTACGAGCAGTACTTC
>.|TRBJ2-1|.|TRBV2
CASSPRTVGNEQFF
TGTGCCAGCAGTCCTAGGACAGTAGGCAATGAGCAGTTCTTC
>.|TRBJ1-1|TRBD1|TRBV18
CASSRTGHMNTEAFF
TGTGCCAGCTCACGGACAGGGCATATGAACACTGAAGCTTTCTTT
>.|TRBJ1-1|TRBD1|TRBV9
CASSPSGTGASEAFF
TGTGCCAGCAGCCCTTCCGGGACAGGGGCATCTGAAGCTTTCTTT
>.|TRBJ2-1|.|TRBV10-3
CAISPGRGDEQFF
TGTGCCATCAGTCCCGGGAGAGGGGATGAGCAGTTCTTC
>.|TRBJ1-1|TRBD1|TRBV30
CAWSLSGGYTEAFF
TGTGCCTGGAGTTTATCAGGGGGGTACACTGAAGCTTTCTTT
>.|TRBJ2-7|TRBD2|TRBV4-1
CASSQLAGARYEQYF
TGCGCCAGCAGCCAACTAGCGGGAGCAAGGTACGAGCAGTACTTC
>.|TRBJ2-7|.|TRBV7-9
CASSLVPQSYEQYF
TGTGCCAGCAGCTTAGTTCCCCAGTCCTACGAGCAGTACTTC
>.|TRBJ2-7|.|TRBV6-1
CASSRGVGYEQYF
TGTGCCAGCAGCAGGGGCGTAGGTTACGAGCAGTACTTC
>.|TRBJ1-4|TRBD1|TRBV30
CARQTGSNEKLFF
TGTGCCCGGCAGACAGGGTCTAATGAAAAACTGTTTTTT
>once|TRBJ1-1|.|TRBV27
CASNTIPGQNTEAFF
TGTGCCAGCAATACAATTCCGGGACAGAACACTGAAGCTTTCTTT
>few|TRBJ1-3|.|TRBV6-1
CASKGVGGNTIYF
TGTGCCAGCAAAGGGGTTGGTGGAAACACCATATATTTT
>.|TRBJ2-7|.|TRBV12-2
CASRLVTSGRVSYEQYF
TGTGCAAGTCGCTTAGTGACTAGCGGGAGAGTATCCTACGAGCAGTACTTC
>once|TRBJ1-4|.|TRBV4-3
CASSQSNGGYEKLFF
TGCGCCAGCAGCCAGTCGAACGGGGGATATGAAAAACTGTTTTTT
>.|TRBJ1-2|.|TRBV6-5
CASSQYGSEYGYTF
TGTGCCAGCAGCCAATACGGCAGCGAGTATGGCTACACCTTC
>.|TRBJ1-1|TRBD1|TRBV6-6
CASSWTGWDTEAFF
TGTGCCAGCTCCTGGACAGGCTGGGACACTGAAGCTTTCTTT
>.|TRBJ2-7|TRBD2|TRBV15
CATSRDRAGGPSEQYF
TGTGCCACCAGCAGAGATCGGGCGGGAGGGCCCTCCGAGCAGTACTTC
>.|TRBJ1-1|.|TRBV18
CASSRVKSDTEAFF
TGTGCCAGCTCGAGGGTGAAATCAGACACTGAAGCTTTCTTT
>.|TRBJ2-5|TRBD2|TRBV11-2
CASSLAGGPPQYF
TGTGCCAGCAGTCTAGCGGGAGGTCCTCCCCAGTACTTC
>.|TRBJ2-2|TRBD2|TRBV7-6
CASNPAGDGTGELFF
TGTGCCAGCAACCCAGCGGGAGACGGAACCGGGGAGCTGTTTTTT
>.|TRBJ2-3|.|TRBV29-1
CSVDMGGDTQYF
TGCAGCGTTGATATGGGGGGAGATACGCAGTATTTT
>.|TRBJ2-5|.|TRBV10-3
CAITDQETQYF
TGTGCCATCACGGACCAAGAGACCCAGTACTTC
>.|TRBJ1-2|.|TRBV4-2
CASSQETGDGYTF
TGTGCCAGCAGCCAAGAGACGGGGGATGGCTACACCTTC
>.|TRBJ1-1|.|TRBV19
CASKRDSNTEAFF
TGTGCCAGTAAAAGGGACTCGAACACTGAAGCTTTCTTT
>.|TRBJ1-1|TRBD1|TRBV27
CASSDRDRGPVWITEAFF
TGTGCCAGCAGTGACCGGGACAGGGGGCCGGTTTGGATCACTGAAGCTTTCTTT